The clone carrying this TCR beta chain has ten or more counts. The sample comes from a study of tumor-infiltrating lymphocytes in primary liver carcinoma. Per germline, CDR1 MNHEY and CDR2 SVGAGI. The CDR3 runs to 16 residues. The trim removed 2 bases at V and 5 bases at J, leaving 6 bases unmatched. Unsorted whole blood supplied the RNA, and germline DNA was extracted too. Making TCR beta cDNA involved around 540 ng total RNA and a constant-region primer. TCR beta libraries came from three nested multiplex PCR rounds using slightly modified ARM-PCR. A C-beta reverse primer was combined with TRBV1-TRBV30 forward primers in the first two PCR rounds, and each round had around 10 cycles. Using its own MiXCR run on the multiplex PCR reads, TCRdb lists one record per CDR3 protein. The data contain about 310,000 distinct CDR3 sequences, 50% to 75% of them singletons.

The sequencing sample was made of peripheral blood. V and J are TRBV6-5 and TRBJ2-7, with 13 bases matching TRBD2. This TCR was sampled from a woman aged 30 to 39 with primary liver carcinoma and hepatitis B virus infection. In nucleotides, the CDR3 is TGTGCCAGCAGTTACCTCAGGACTAGCGGGAGAAACGAGCAGTACTTC. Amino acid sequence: CASSYLRTSGRNEQYF.